A single sample is the source of the 13 T cell receptor beta chains below, sequenced in a study of T cells in localized non-small cell lung cancer. The protocol was immunoSEQ multiplex PCR, while the TCRdb copy is restricted to in-frame clones and leaves out a portion. The profile shows about 3,500 clones, about a fifth of them singletons. The input for sequencing was lung tumor tissue, taken before any cancer treatment. Receptors were obtained from a female donor over 55 with stage II lung adenocarcinoma.

The chain recombines TRBV11-3 with TRBJ1-4, with TRBD1 matching 7 bases. The CDR3 sequence is 15 residues long. The V gene end was trimmed by 5 bases and the J gene end by 4 bases; junction bases not matched to a gene: 7. Germline CDR1 is SGHNT and CDR2 is YENEEA. This chain's CDR3 is CASSARTGNNEKLFF. The CDR3 nucleotides read TGTGCCAGCAGCGCCCGGACAGGAAATAATGAAAAACTGTTTTTT. Full variable domain (rest looked up from reference TRBV11-3 and TRBJ1-4): EAGVVQSPRYKIIEKKQPVAFWCNPISGHNTLYWYLQNLGQGPELLIRYENEEAVDDSQLPKDRFSAERLKGVDSTLKIQPAELGDSAVYLCASSARTGNNEKLFFGSGTQLSVL.

The V call is TRBV19, the J call TRBJ2-1; weak D call: TRBD2 (5 bases). Deletions cut 3 bases from V and 8 bases from J, with 14 bases between. The CDR3 is 14 residues long. Germline CDR1 LNHDA, CDR2 SQIVND (reference sequence). CDR3 sequence (DNA): TGTGCCAGTAGTATCGGGGTGGGGTTGGATGAGCAGTTCTTC. Protein product: CASSIGVGLDEQFF.

Relative to its sample, this clone is large. V gene TRBV11-3 combines with J gene TRBJ2-7; 7 nucleotides line up with TRBD2. The CDR3 runs 17 residues. Germline V gene data show CDR1 as SGHNT and CDR2 as YENEEA. V was pared by 4 bases and J by 0 bases, with 12 bases of the junction left unmatched. CDR3 region: CASSSPETSANSYEQYF. CDR3 in DNA: TGTGCCAGCAGCTCCCCCGAAACTAGCGCAAACTCCTACGAGCAGTACTTC.

This clone was seen many times. The rearrangement uses TRBV6-8 and TRBJ1-2; tentative D call: TRBD1 (5 bases). Looked up from germline, CDR1 is MNHGY and CDR2 is SAAAGT. Trimming removed 10 bases from V and 1 base from J, with 16 bases in between. The CDR3 contains 14 residues. In DNA, the CDR3 is TGTGCCATCAGACCGGGACGGAATAACTATGGCTACACCTTC. Translation: CAIRPGRNNYGYTF.

The chain couples TRBV2 to TRBJ1-1; 11 positions agree with TRBD1. V was clipped by 6 bases and J by 11 bases; unmatched bases: 8. The CDR3 is made up of 13 amino acids. Germline V gene lookup returns CDR1 SNHLY and CDR2 FYNNEI. The DNA for the CDR3 is TGTGCCAGCAGGGCCGGGACAGGGGGTTATGCTTTCTTT. This sequence encodes CASRAGTGGYAFF.

This clone has only one observation. The chain employs TRBV29-1 and TRBJ2-6; D remains ambiguous. The CDR3 totals 14 residues. Germline V lookup: CDR1 SQVTM, CDR2 ANQGSEA. Trimming shortened V by 4 bases and J by 0 bases, and 7 bases separated the two germline ends. CDR3 protein: CSVGGDSGANVLTF. CDR3 coding DNA: TGCAGCGTTGGCGGAGACTCTGGGGCCAACGTCCTGACTTTC.

By share, this clone ranks as medium-sized (0.01 to 0.1%). The chain joins TRBV25-1 to TRBJ2-5; D may be TRBD1 (6 bases). The germline gives CDR1 MGHDK, CDR2 SYGVNS. V lost 3 bases to trimming and J lost 4 bases, with 9 bases between them. The CDR3 spans 13 residues. The CDR3 region is CASSEGQRETQYF. The CDR3 DNA follows: TGTGCCAGCAGTGAGGGACAACGAGAGACCCAGTACTTC. Drawing the rest from reference TRBV25-1 and TRBJ2-5, the complete variable domain is EADIYQTPRYLVIGTGKKITLECSQTMGHDKMYWYQQDPGMELHLIHYSYGVNSTEKGDLSSESTVSRIRTEHFPLTLESARPSHTSQYLCASSEGQRETQYFGPGTRLLVL.

V and J are TRBV29-1 and TRBJ1-2; no clear D. Germline V gene lookup returns CDR1 SQVTM and CDR2 ANQGSEA. V lost 2 bases and J 5 bases, leaving 9 bases between the germline ends. The CDR3 consists of 12 residues. This CDR3 is CSVEPAGYGYTF. CDR3 sequence (DNA): TGCAGCGTTGAACCCGCAGGATATGGCTACACCTTC.

This clone was found a few times. The chain carries TRBV6-8 and TRBJ2-3, with D unresolved. CDR1 is MNHGY and CDR2 is SAAAGT in the germline V gene. Trimming removed 1 base at V and 0 bases at J, with 5 bases between. This CDR3 region has 14 residues. The CDR3 here is CASSYFGSTDTQYF. The CDR3 nucleotides read TGTGCCAGCAGTTACTTTGGTAGCACAGATACGCAGTATTTT.

This clone was seen only a few times. The chain uses TRBV6-8 and TRBJ2-1; 10 bases line up with TRBD2. The germline gives CDR1 MNHGY, CDR2 SAAAGT. The CDR3 runs to 15 residues. J was trimmed by 4 bases and V by 8 bases; bases with no gene match: 8. The CDR3: CASRTGLAVYNEQFF. DNA of the CDR3: TGTGCCAGCCGGACCGGACTAGCGGTATACAATGAGCAGTTCTTC.

This clone was counted between two and nine times. The V call is TRBV18, the J call TRBJ1-5; TRBD1 agrees at 9 bases. The CDR3 runs 18 residues. Germline V gene data show CDR1 as KGHSH and CDR2 as LQKENI. The V segment lost 2 bases and the J segment 2 bases; nucleotides outside the gene matches: 10. The DNA of the CDR3 is TGTGCCAGCTCACCAGTTCACAGGGGGCTCGATCGCAATCAGCCCCAGCATTTT. Translated: CASSPVHRGLDRNQPQHF. Full variable domain (remainder filled in from reference TRBV18 and TRBJ1-5): NAGVMQNPRHLVRRRGQEARLRCSPMKGHSHVYWYRQLPEEGLKFMVYLQKENIIDESGMPKERFSAEFPKEGPSILRIQQVVRGDSAAYFCASSPVHRGLDRNQPQHFGDGTRLSIL.

The V gene is TRBV30, the J gene TRBJ1-3, with TRBD1 matching 12 bases. The CDR3 contains 15 residues. Unmatched junction bases numbered 6, after V lost 5 bases and J lost 4 bases. Germline CDR1 reads GTSNPN; CDR2 reads SVGIG (reference sequence). The CDR3 DNA reads as TGTGCCTGGGCCGGGACAGGGGGCCCAGGAAACACCATATATTTT. The encoded protein is CAWAGTGGPGNTIYF.

This clone has a count of ten or more. The rearrangement uses TRBV11-3 and TRBJ1-2; 12 bases are shared with TRBD1. CDR1 is SGHNT, CDR2 YENEEA, per germline. The CDR3 covers 15 residues. The V and J ends lost 6 bases and 7 bases, in that order; junction bases with no gene match: 9. For the CDR3, the DNA is TGTGCCAGCAGACCTCCGGGACAGGGGGCTTTTGGCTACACCTTC. This gives the protein CASRPPGQGAFGYTF.